This T cell receptor (beta chain) was recorded in a study of siplizumab effects on memory and regulatory T cells. It was 100,000 or so TCR templates that were assayed per sample. Assay used: immunoSEQ multiplex PCR; TCRdb lists only in-frame clones, some missing. The table lists roughly 93,000 clones, about 95% of them singletons. The CDR3 totals 11 residues. Germline-derived CDR1 and CDR2 are DFQATT and SNEGSKA (reference sequence). V shed 4 bases and J shed 4 bases, with 7 bases lying between them. Sequenced sample: non-Treg CD4+ T cells sorted from blood. V and J are TRBV20-1 and TRBJ1-2; TRBD1 is a possible D gene (5 bases). This receptor was taken from a human donor in good health. DNA of the CDR3: TGCAGTGCTACAGGGCTCTATGGCTACACCTTC. Protein product: CSATGLYGYTF.